This T cell receptor beta chain was found in a study of T cell repertoires in cytomegalovirus infection (dated by TCRdb to between 2019 and 2020). Regarding the complete study: Donor HLA type was relevant to the analysis, because carriage of CMV infection together with the matching HLA type was indicated by public TCR beta signatures.

Broader findings and caveats from the paper: In the ex vivo response, HLA-C-restricted CMV-specific TCR beta clonotypes were dominant, and in two of eight donors the single most frequent clonotype came from this HLA-C-restricted group. Carriers of CMV infection plus the relevant HLA type were discriminated by the cumulative frequency of public TCR beta family members in the study cohort and in an independent roughly 350-donor cohort.

The CDR3 has 13 amino acids, counting the end cysteine and phenylalanine. Just the 39-base CDR3 DNA is kept, in frame starting at base 1. CDR1 and CDR2, per the germline V gene, are SQVTM and ANQGSEA. V is shortened by 5 bases, J by 2 bases, and the region joining them spans 12 bases. On this clonotype: No antigen is known for it. Qualities for individual bases were not recorded, and no much larger clone is one base off.

Data came from an Illumina HiSeq 1500. Through fastp at Q25 and MiXCR, TCRdb rebuilt clones from the public reads, retaining in-frame beta chains. Every CDR3 protein is listed once, alongside the most common genes and DNA of its rows. A total of around 110,000 distinct CDR3 sequences appear in this sample, roughly a tenth of them only once. The ten largest clones take up 31% of the sample. The sequence derives from a human donor in good health (CMV status not recorded). Some clones in this sample may be carry-over from other donors' samples. The material sequenced was PBMCs, sequenced either directly or after in vitro stimulation (not recorded which). Here the chain combines TRBV29-1 and TRBJ1-1; D gene: possibly TRBD1, on 5 matching bases. The nucleotides read TGCAGCGTTTCCCAGGGCTCCAACACTGAAGCTTTCTTT. This sequence encodes CSVSQGSNTEAFF.